These 26 T cell receptor beta chains were sequenced from one sample in a study of blood T cells in healthy people across ages. The authors ran a second PCR of roughly 6 to 12 cycles using a sample-barcoded 5' primer and a J-beta primer mix. TCRdb reprocessed the 5' RACE reads via MiXCR and lists one record per CDR3 protein. The sample has 720,000 or so distinct CDR3 sequences; approximately 40% are singletons. Sequencing was performed on blood. Receptors originate from a man aged 80 or over in good health.

This clonotype has a handful of counts. This chain links TRBV18 with TRBJ1-6; D may be TRBD1 (5 bases). This CDR3 is built from 16 residues. Trimming removed 3 bases from V and 7 bases from J, with 16 bases in between. Germline values: CDR1 KGHSH, CDR2 LQKENI. CDR3 sequence reads: CASSPALGVRNSPLHF. The CDR3 nucleotides are TGTGCCAGCTCACCCGCGTTAGGGGTCAGGAATTCACCCCTCCACTTT.

V is TRBV20-1 and J is TRBJ1-6, with 7 bases matching TRBD1. CDR1 is DFQATT, CDR2 SNEGSKA, per germline (reference sequence). The CDR3 has 15 amino acids. V was clipped by 1 base and J by 6 bases; unmatched bases: 6. The CDR3 protein is CSARAWGQFNSPLHF. CDR3 in DNA: TGCAGTGCTAGAGCCTGGGGACAGTTTAATTCACCCCTCCACTTT.

The chain recombines TRBV2 with TRBJ2-3; TRBD1 agrees at 7 bases. CDR1 and CDR2 from the germline V gene are SNHLY and FYNNEI. The CDR3 extends over 17 amino acids. Trimming cost V 1 base and J 1 base; bases outside gene matches: 8. The CDR3 region is CASSEVLVTGGTDTQYF. The CDR3, as DNA: TGTGCCAGCAGTGAAGTGTTAGTTACAGGGGGCACAGATACGCAGTATTTT.

This clonotype was recorded at least ten times. This chain links TRBV7-9 with TRBJ1-4; 7 bases fit TRBD1. J lost 1 base, V lost 5 bases, and 4 bases had no gene match. The germline V gene encodes CDR1 SEHNR and CDR2 FQNEAQ (reference sequence). There are 15 residues in the CDR3. In nucleotides, the CDR3 is TGTGCCAGCAGCCCCAGACAGGGAACTAATGAAAAACTGTTTTTT. Amino acids: CASSPRQGTNEKLFF.

J is TRBJ2-4 and V is TRBV7-2; perhaps TRBD1 as D (6 bases). CDR1 is SGHTA, CDR2 FQGNSA, per germline. CDR3 size: 14 residues. The ends were cut back, 7 bases at V and 4 bases at J, with 14 bases in the middle. The CDR3 spells CASIPDRTKNIQYF. For the CDR3, the DNA is TGTGCCAGCATTCCAGACAGGACTAAAAACATTCAGTACTTC.

This clonotype was observed many times. This chain connects TRBV7-2 to TRBJ2-5; TRBD1 agrees at 9 bases. Germline assignment: CDR1 SGHTA and CDR2 FQGNSA. J was trimmed by 2 bases and V by 5 bases; bases with no gene match: 3. The CDR3 has 14 amino acids. The CDR3 loop reads CASSTGTGQETQYF. The CDR3, as DNA: TGTGCCAGCAGCACCGGGACAGGGCAAGAGACCCAGTACTTC.

This clonotype was picked up a small number of times. The chain carries TRBV7-2 and TRBJ2-4; TRBD2 matches at 9 bases. Unmatched junction bases numbered 4, after V lost 5 bases and J lost 5 bases. The CDR3 runs 14 residues. The germline V gene has CDR1 SGHTA and CDR2 FQGNSA. The CDR3 is CASSPLAGENIQYF. CDR3 bases: TGTGCCAGCAGCCCCTTAGCGGGAGAAAACATTCAGTACTTC. Filled out from reference TRBV7-2 and TRBJ2-4, the complete variable domain reads GAGVSQSPSNKVTEKGKDVELRCDPISGHTALYWYRQSLGQGLEFLIYFQGNSAPDKSGLPSDRFSAERTGGSVSTLTIQRTQQEDSAVYLCASSPLAGENIQYFGAGTRLSVL.

CDR3 DNA sequence: TGCAGTGCTAGAGAGATCTCGGGCTACCAGCCCTACGAGCAGTACTTC. Protein: CSAREISGYQPYEQYF. The chain combines TRBV20-1 with TRBJ2-7; D not certain. This CDR3 region has 16 residues. Trimming pared 0 bases from V and 2 bases from J, leaving 17 bases between. Germline V gives CDR1 DFQATT, CDR2 SNEGSKA (reference sequence).

The rearrangement uses TRBV29-1 and TRBJ2-1, with 9 bases fitting TRBD1. V was pared by 2 bases and J by 2 bases, with 4 bases of the junction left unmatched. This CDR3 contains 15 residues. The germline V gene has CDR1 SQVTM and CDR2 ANQGSEA. CDR3 sequence (DNA): TGCAGCGTTGAAATGGGACAGGGTGCCTACAATGAGCAGTTCTTC. Translating gives CSVEMGQGAYNEQFF.

The rearrangement uses TRBV20-1 and TRBJ2-4; D is possibly TRBD1 (7 bases). The DNA end is more similar to TRBJ2-5, so the J call may be wrong. CDR1 and CDR2 (germline): DFQATT, SNEGSKA (reference sequence). The CDR3 is 21 amino acids. This CDR3 is CSAKAALGRDRHEGGQETQYF. In nucleotides, the CDR3 is TGCAGTGCTAAAGCGGCGCTCGGACGGGACAGACACGAGGGGGGTCAAGAGACCCAGTACTTC.

V usage is TRBV6-5 and J usage is TRBJ2-1; D is possibly TRBD1 (6 bases). The CDR3 extends over 16 amino acids. In germline, CDR1 is MNHEY, CDR2 SVGAGI. Trimming removed 1 base at V and 8 bases at J, with 18 bases between. The CDR3 region is CASSYYRQVVRDEQFF. Written as DNA, the CDR3 is TGTGCCAGCAGTTACTATCGACAGGTTGTAAGAGATGAGCAGTTCTTC.

The chain carries TRBV10-1 and TRBJ2-3, with a weak D call TRBD1 (5 bases). Germline loops: CDR1 WNHNN, CDR2 SYGVQD (reference sequence). This CDR3 has 14 amino acids. V dropped 4 bases and J dropped 4 bases, with 12 bases sitting between them. The CDR3 bases are TGCGCCAGCAGTGGGTCTTCACAGGCAGATACGCAGTATTTT. It specifies CASSGSSQADTQYF.

V usage is TRBV6-1 and J usage is TRBJ1-1; D remains ambiguous. Trimming took off 6 bases at V and 7 bases at J, with 12 bases between the two ends. This CDR3 spans 12 amino acids. Per germline, CDR1 MNHNS and CDR2 SASEGT. This CDR3 reads CASSPGIDEAFF. CDR3 DNA sequence: TGTGCCAGCAGCCCTGGGATTGATGAAGCTTTCTTT.

This clonotype came up many times. The chain is built from TRBV20-1 and TRBJ2-1; D might be TRBD1 (6 bases). The germline gives CDR1 DFQATT, CDR2 SNEGSKA (reference sequence). The CDR3 length is 13 residues. Between the trimmed V and J ends, which lost 5 bases and 5 bases, there was a span of 13 bases. CDR3 sequence: CSALTGSNNEQFF. CDR3 coding DNA: TGCAGTGCTCTTACAGGGTCTAACAATGAGCAGTTCTTC.

The J gene is TRBJ2-7, the V gene TRBV20-1; 14 nucleotides align to TRBD2. Germline CDR1 is DFQATT and CDR2 is SNEGSKA (reference sequence). V lost 1 base to trimming and J lost 1 base; unmatched junction nucleotides: 3. This CDR3 is 16 amino acids long. The CDR3 sequence is CSARGGTSGRSYEQYF. In DNA, the CDR3 is TGCAGTGCTAGAGGGGGGACTAGCGGGAGATCCTACGAGCAGTACTTC.

This clonotype was detected once. The chain recombines TRBV18 with TRBJ2-2, with TRBD2 as a possible D gene (6 bases). Germline lookup yields CDR1 KGHSH and CDR2 LQKENI. Trimming cost V 0 bases and J 2 bases, with 13 bases left between them. This CDR3 is built from 17 residues. DNA for the CDR3: TGTGCCAGCTCACCACCGAACAGCGGGCGAAACACCGGGGAGCTGTTTTTT. Protein sequence: CASSPPNSGRNTGELFF.

V usage is TRBV11-2 and J usage is TRBJ2-3, with D uncertain. This CDR3 is built from 13 residues. The germline gives CDR1 SGHAT, CDR2 FQNNGV. Trimming took 3 bases from V and 5 from J, leaving 9 bases between them. The DNA of the CDR3 is TGTGCCAGCAGCTTCCCCTCCGTAGATACGCAGTATTTT. Its translation is CASSFPSVDTQYF.

This clonotype occurred a few times. The chain recombines TRBV5-4 with TRBJ2-3, with D perhaps TRBD1 or TRBD2 (5 bases each). V gave up 4 bases and J gave up 0 bases, with 15 bases separating them. Germline loops: CDR1 SGHNT, CDR2 YYREEE (reference sequence). The CDR3 covers 16 residues. CDR3 sequence (DNA): TGTGCCAGCAGCCGTGGGGGACGTGCTAGCACAGATACGCAGTATTTT. Protein product: CASSRGGRASTDTQYF.

The chain has TRBV29-1 and TRBJ2-5; tentative D call: TRBD1 (7 bases). The CDR3 is made up of 14 amino acids. Germline CDR1 is SQVTM and CDR2 is ANQGSEA. V shed 6 bases and J shed 11 bases, with 25 bases lying between them. The CDR3 reads CSVTQGLALDEQYF. The CDR3 nucleotides are TGCAGCGTAACACAGGGGCTAGCGCTGGATGAGCAGTACTTC.

This clonotype was observed a handful of times. The chain uses TRBV3-1 and TRBJ2-1; 9 positions agree with TRBD2. The germline V gene has CDR1 LGHDT and CDR2 YNNKEL (reference sequence). V lost 0 bases, J lost 3 bases, and 6 bases stayed unmatched. This CDR3 has 17 residues. The CDR3 reads CASSQDRSGGIYNEQFF. The CDR3 DNA reads as TGTGCCAGCAGCCAAGATCGAAGCGGGGGGATCTACAATGAGCAGTTCTTC.

V is TRBV6-5 and J is TRBJ2-5; a weak D match, TRBD2 (7 bases). The J call is uncertain, as TRBJ2-7 better fits the DNA end. Germline CDR1 and CDR2: MNHEY and SVGAGI. The CDR3 is made up of 14 amino acids. CDR3: CASSSGGGADEQYF. CDR3 sequence (DNA): TGTGCCAGCAGTTCGGGTGGGGGGGCTGACGAGCAGTACTTC.

This clonotype was detected a few times. The J gene is TRBJ2-1, the V gene TRBV5-1; D remains unclear. The CDR3 is made up of 10 amino acids. Trimming left V 5 bases short and J 7 bases short, with 4 bases between. Germline CDR1 and CDR2: SGHRS and YFSETQ. CDR3 sequence (DNA): TGCGCCAGCAGGGTTAATGAGCAGTTCTTC. Protein product: CASRVNEQFF. Full variable domain (outside the CDR3, taken from reference TRBV5-1 and TRBJ2-1): KAGVTQTPRYLIKTRGQQVTLSCSPISGHRSVSWYQQTPGQGLQFLFEYFSETQRNKGNFPGRFSGRQFSNSRSEMNVSTLELGDSALYLCASRVNEQFFGPGTRLTVL.

The chain recombines TRBV7-6 with TRBJ1-1; D is unresolved. Per germline, CDR1 SGHVS and CDR2 FNYEAQ. Trimming shortened V by 7 bases and J by 3 bases, and 18 bases separated the two germline ends. The CDR3 loop spans 15 amino acids. In nucleotides, the CDR3 is TGTGCCAGCACGGTCACCCTAGGGCCGGACACTGAAGCTTTCTTT. Translated: CASTVTLGPDTEAFF.

The chain combines TRBV29-1 with TRBJ2-1; the match to TRBD2 covers 7 bases. The CDR3 sequence is 16 residues long. V was clipped by 2 bases and J by 8 bases; unmatched bases: 15. The germline V gene encodes CDR1 SQVTM and CDR2 ANQGSEA. This CDR3 is CSVETAASGHLDEQFF. CDR3 bases: TGCAGCGTTGAAACGGCAGCTAGCGGACACTTAGATGAGCAGTTCTTC.

V is TRBV20-1 and J is TRBJ2-2, with D perhaps TRBD2 (7 bases). Between the trimmed V and J ends, which lost 0 bases and 7 bases, there was a span of 21 bases. Per germline, CDR1 DFQATT and CDR2 SNEGSKA (reference sequence). The CDR3 sequence is 17 residues long. CDR3 loop: CSARDQPGGVRHGELFF. The CDR3, as DNA: TGCAGTGCTAGAGATCAGCCGGGGGGCGTGCGACACGGGGAGCTGTTTTTT.

This clonotype was found a few times. This chain connects TRBV5-1 to TRBJ2-7; D possibly corresponds to TRBD2 (5 bases). The CDR3 is made up of 13 amino acids. Germline V gene lookup returns CDR1 SGHRS and CDR2 YFSETQ. Trimming took 0 bases from V and 3 from J, leaving 7 bases between them. CDR3 bases: TGCGCCAGCAGCTTGGAGGGAGTCTACGAGCAGTACTTC. Its translation is CASSLEGVYEQYF. The whole variable domain, filled in from reference TRBV5-1 and TRBJ2-7, reads KAGVTQTPRYLIKTRGQQVTLSCSPISGHRSVSWYQQTPGQGLQFLFEYFSETQRNKGNFPGRFSGRQFSNSRSEMNVSTLELGDSALYLCASSLEGVYEQYFGPGTRLTVT.